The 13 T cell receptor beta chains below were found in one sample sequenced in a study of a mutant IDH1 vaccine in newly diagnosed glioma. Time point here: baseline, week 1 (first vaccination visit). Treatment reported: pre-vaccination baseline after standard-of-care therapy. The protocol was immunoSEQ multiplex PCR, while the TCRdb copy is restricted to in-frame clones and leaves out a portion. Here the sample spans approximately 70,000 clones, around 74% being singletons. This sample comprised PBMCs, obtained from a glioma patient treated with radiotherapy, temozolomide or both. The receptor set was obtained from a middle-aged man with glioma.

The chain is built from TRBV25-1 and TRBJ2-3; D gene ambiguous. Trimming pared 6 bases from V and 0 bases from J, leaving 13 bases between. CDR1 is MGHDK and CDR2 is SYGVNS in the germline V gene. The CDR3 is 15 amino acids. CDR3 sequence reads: CASRPAVGSTDTQYF. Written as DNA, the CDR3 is TGTGCCAGCAGGCCCGCCGTCGGGAGCACAGATACGCAGTATTTT.

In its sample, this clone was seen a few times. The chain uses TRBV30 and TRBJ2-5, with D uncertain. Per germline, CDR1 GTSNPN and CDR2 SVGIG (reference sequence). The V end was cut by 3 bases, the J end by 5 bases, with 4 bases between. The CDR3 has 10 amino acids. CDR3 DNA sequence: TGTGCCTGGAGAGGGGAGACCCAGTACTTC. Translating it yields CAWRGETQYF.

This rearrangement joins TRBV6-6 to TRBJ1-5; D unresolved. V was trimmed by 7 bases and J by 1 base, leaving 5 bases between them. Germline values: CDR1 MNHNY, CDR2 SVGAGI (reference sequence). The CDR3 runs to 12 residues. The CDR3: CASNKSNQPQHF. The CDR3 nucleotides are TGTGCCAGCAATAAAAGCAATCAGCCCCAGCATTTT.

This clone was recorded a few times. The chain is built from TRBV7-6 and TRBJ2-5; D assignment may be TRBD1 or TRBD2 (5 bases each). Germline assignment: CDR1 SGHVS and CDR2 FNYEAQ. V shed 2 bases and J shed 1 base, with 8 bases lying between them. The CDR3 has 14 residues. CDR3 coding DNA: TGTGCCAGCAGCTTATATGGGGGCCAAGAGACCCAGTACTTC. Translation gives CASSLYGGQETQYF.

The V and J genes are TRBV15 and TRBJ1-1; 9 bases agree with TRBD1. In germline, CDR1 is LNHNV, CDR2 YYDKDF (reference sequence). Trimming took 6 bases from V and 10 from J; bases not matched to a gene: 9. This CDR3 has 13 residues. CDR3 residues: CATSVTGGKGAFF. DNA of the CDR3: TGTGCCACCAGTGTTACAGGGGGCAAGGGAGCTTTCTTT. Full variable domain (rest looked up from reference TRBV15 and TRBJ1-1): DAMVIQNPRYQVTQFGKPVTLSCSQTLNHNVMYWYQQKSSQAPKLLFHYYDKDFNNEADTPDNFQSRRPNTSFCFLDIRSPGLGDTAMYLCATSVTGGKGAFFGQGTRLTVV.

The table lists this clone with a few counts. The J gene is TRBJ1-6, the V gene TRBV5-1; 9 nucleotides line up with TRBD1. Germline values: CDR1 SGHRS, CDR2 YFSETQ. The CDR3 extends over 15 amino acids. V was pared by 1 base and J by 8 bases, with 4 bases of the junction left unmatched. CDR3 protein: CASSLTGGMDSPLHF. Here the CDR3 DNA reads TGCGCCAGCAGCTTGACAGGGGGCATGGATTCACCCCTCCACTTT.

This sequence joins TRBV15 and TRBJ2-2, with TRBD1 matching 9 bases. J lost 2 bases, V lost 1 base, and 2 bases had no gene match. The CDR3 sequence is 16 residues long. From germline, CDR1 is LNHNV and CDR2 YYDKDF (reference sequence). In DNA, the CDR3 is TGTGCCACCAGCAGAGGGGGACAGGGAAACACCGGGGAGCTGTTTTTT. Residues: CATSRGGQGNTGELFF.

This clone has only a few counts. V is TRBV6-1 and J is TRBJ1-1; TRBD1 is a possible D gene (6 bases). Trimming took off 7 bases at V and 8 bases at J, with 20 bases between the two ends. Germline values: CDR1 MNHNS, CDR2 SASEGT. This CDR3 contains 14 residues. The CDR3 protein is CASMVRTVQGEAFF. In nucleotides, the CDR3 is TGTGCCAGCATGGTCCGGACAGTTCAAGGGGAAGCTTTCTTT.

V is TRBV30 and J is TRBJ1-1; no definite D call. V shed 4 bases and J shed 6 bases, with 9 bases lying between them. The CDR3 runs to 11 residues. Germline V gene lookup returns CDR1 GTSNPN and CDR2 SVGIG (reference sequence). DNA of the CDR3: TGTGCCTGGATAGGGTGGGCTGAAGCTTTCTTT. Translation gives CAWIGWAEAFF.

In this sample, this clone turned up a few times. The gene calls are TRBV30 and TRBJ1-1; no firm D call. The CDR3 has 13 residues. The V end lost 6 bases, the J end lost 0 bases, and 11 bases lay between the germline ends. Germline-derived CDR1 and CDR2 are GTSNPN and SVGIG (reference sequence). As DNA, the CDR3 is TGTGCCTGCACCCTTCATATGAACACTGAAGCTTTCTTT. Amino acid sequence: CACTLHMNTEAFF.

The CDR3 is CSAFSGTVYNEQFF. In DNA form, the CDR3 reads TGCAGCGCCTTCTCCGGGACAGTGTACAATGAGCAGTTCTTC. The chain joins TRBV29-1 to TRBJ2-1, with 7 bases identical to TRBD1. The CDR3 has 14 residues. Germline V gives CDR1 SQVTM, CDR2 ANQGSEA. With 7 bases clipped from V and 4 bases from J, the junction kept 10 bases outside the gene matches.

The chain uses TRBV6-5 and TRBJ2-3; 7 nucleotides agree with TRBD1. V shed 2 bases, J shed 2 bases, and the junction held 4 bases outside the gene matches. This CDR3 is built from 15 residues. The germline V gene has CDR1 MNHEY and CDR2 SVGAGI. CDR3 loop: CASSYGTATTDTQYF. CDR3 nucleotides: TGTGCCAGCAGTTACGGGACAGCAACCACAGATACGCAGTATTTT.

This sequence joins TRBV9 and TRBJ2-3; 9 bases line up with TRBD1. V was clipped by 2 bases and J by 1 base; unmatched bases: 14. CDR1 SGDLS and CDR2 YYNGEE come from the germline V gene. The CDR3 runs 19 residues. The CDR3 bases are TGTGCCAGCAGCGTGACAGGGGGTGGAGCGGGTGTGGGCACAGATACGCAGTATTTT. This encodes CASSVTGGGAGVGTDTQYF.